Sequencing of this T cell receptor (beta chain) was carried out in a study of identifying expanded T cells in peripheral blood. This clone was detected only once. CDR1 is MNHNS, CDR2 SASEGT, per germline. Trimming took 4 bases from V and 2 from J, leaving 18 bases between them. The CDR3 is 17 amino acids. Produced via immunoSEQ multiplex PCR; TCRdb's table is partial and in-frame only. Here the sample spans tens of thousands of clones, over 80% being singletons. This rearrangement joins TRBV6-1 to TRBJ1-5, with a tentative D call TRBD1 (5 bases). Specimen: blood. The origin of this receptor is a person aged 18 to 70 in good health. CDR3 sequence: CASSGVEGSVGNQPQHF. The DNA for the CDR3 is TGTGCCAGCAGTGGGGTCGAGGGGTCGGTGGGCAATCAGCCCCAGCATTTT.